This TCR beta chain emerged from a study of esophageal squamous cell carcinoma tumors (TCRdb year 2021). A note on the overall study: Using principal component analysis combined with K-means clustering of immunohistochemical values for T-cell and checkpoint markers, the researchers divided patients into immuno relation high and low groups. The wider cohort comprised about 52 surgically treated esophageal squamous cell carcinoma patients in Japan, with approximately 21 high and 30 or so low immuno relation cases. TCR sequencing was performed on some 10 patients, consisting of five randomly selected high immuno relation cases and five background-matched low immuno relation cases. The purpose of the study was to evaluate TCR repertoire diversity and shared TCR repertoires of T cells in the tumor environment of esophageal squamous cell carcinoma. Across the roughly 10 cases, 1.5 million to 2 million TCRalpha and over a million TCRbeta total reads were obtained, of which roughly 32,000 and 35,000 were unique. What the work shows at the level of the full study, not this receptor alone: TCRalpha and TCRbeta chains were sequenced separately, so chain pairing and recognized antigens remained unknown. Just over 26 TRAV|TRAJ and some 25 TRBV|TRBJ combinations appeared shared among high immuno relation cases, including TRAV13-1|TRAJ22 and TRBV7-9|TRBJ2-7. No difference in total TCR repertoire counts was observed between groups, whereas significant repertoire counts were found to be higher in the high immuno relation group. A single dominant TCRalpha VJ recombination with apparently reduced TCRalpha diversity was observed in about 30% of the 10 cases. Only a few cases were included in the TCR repertoire analysis, and no investigation at the CDR3 clonotype level was performed. Shared V|J recombination candidates may have been selected by chance because variation in the TCRalphabeta repertoire was large.

The receptor library was made with 5' RACE. The PCR step used KAPA HiFi along with constant-region primers for TCRalpha or TCRbeta and a P20EA primer, and a nested second PCR with CA2 or CB2 followed. Amplification of TCR genes was performed by unbiased adaptor ligation RT-PCR, in which reverse transcription was carried out with Superscript III and a polyT18-containing BSL-18E primer. Following second-strand synthesis and blunting, the P10EA/P20EA adaptor was ligated to the 5' end of the cDNA, and NotI digestion was then performed. Both the first and second PCRs consisted of around 18 cycles of 98 degrees C for 20 s, 65 degrees C for 30 s and 72 degrees C for 1 min. The Nextera XT Index kit v2 Set A was used to index the amplicons, which were pooled in equimolar amounts and quantified with a Qubit 2.0 Fluorometer. Sequencing used the Illumina MiSeq platform with 2x300 bp paired-end reads. The published analysis was carried out like this. V and J genes were assigned to reads on the basis of highest identity to IMGT reference sequences using Repertoire Genesis software ver.1.0. CDR3 was defined as the region from Cys104 to Phe118 plus Gly119 and was translated, and unique sequence reads were defined as those with distinct V, J and CDR3 amino acids. A shared V|J combination was chosen only when it reached significance in both a Fisher's exact test in edgeR and a Mann Whitney U test. After singletons were removed and 500 repertoire combinations were bootstrapped, the repertoire dissimilarity index was calculated with the R rdi package. TCRdb trimmed the raw reads at Q25, called clones with MiXCR and kept productive beta chains. Rows are combined by CDR3 protein, so each entry shows the most common genes and DNA. For this entry, the V and J calls and clone size follow TCRdb and not the study's own pipeline. This sample holds around 5,900 distinct CDR3 sequences; approximately 23% were observed only once. The ten largest make up around a third of the sample.

V and J lose 1 base and 5 bases, and a span of 18 bases separates them. For CDR1 and CDR2, the germline V gene lists SNHLY and FYNNEI. Inclusive of the bounding cysteine and phenylalanine, the CDR3 is 16 residues long. This entry keeps only the CDR3 DNA: 48 bases, framed from base 1. Patients who had received neoadjuvant chemotherapy or for whom clinical information was lacking were excluded from enrollment. The TCR-sequenced cases shown were male and had subtotal esophagectomy with 2- or 3-field lymphadenectomy. RNA was extracted from bulk tumor tissue sections with a Qiagen AllPrep kit, without T-cell sorting. Small sections of surgically resected tumor tissue were stored in RNAlater reagent at -80°C until RNA extraction. This clonotype is medium-sized (0.01 to 0.1%) in terms of sample share. Its antigen is still unknown. No qualities accompany the bases; no much larger clone lies one base away.

Material: tumor tissue. The receptor was isolated from a man aged 50-85 years with esophageal squamous cell carcinoma. The V gene is TRBV2 and the J gene is TRBJ2-7; the D region possibly corresponds to TRBD1 (5 bases align). The nucleotide sequence is given as TGTGCCAGCAGTGAAGAAAGGGGCGAATGGGGCGACGAGCAGTACTTC. Translation gives CASSEERGEWGDEQYF. This CDR3, with the reference TRBV2 and TRBJ2-7 proteins standing in past its ends, gives the full variable domain EPEVTQTPSHQVTQMGQEVILRCVPISNHLYFYWYRQILGQKVEFLVSFYNNEISEKSEIFDDQFSVERPDGSNFTLKIRSTKLEDSAMYFCASSEERGEWGDEQYFGPGTRLTVT.